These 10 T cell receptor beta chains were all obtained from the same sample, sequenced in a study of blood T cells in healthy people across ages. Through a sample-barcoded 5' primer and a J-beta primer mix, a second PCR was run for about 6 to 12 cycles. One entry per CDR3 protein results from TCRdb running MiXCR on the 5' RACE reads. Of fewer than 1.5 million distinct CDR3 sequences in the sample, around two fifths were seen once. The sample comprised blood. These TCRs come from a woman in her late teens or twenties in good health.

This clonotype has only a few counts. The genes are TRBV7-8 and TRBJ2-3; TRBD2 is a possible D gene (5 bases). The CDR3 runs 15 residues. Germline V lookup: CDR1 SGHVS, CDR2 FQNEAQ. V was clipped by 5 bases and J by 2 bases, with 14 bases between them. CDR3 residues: CASSRGLGYTDTQYF. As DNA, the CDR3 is TGTGCCAGCAGCCGAGGGCTGGGCTACACAGATACGCAGTATTTT.

CDR3: CATSDKGTTGELFF. The CDR3 DNA reads TGTGCCACCAGTGACAAAGGGACTACCGGGGAGCTGTTTTTT. The chain is built from TRBV24-1 and TRBJ2-2; D perhaps matches TRBD2 (6 bases). Trimming shortened V by 4 bases and J by 5 bases, and 10 bases separated the two germline ends. Germline V gene sequence: CDR1 KGHDR, CDR2 SFDVKD. The CDR3 is 14 residues long.

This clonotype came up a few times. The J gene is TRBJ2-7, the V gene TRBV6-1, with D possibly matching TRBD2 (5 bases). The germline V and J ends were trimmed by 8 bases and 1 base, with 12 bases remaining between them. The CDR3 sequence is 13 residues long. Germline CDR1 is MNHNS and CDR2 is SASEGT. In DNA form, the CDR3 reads TGTGCCAGCGCCGCGGGCCCTTCCTACGAGCAGTACTTC. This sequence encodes CASAAGPSYEQYF.

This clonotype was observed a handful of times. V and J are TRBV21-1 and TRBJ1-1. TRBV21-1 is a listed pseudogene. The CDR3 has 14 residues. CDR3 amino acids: CASSNVLLNTEAFF. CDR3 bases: TGTGCCAGCAGCAACGTCTTGTTGAACACTGAAGCTTTCTTT.

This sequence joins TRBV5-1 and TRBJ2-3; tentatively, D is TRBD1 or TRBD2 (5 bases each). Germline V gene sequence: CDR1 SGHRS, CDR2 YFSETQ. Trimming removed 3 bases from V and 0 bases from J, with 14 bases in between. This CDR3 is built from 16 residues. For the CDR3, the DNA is TGCGCCAGCAGCTCTGAAACCCGGGACAGCACAGATACGCAGTATTTT. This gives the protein CASSSETRDSTDTQYF.

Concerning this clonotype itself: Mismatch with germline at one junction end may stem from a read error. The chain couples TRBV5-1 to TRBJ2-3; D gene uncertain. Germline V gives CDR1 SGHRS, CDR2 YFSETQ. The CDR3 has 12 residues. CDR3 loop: CASSGESDTRYF. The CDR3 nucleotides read TGCGCCAGCAGCGGAGAATCAGATACGCGGTATTTT.

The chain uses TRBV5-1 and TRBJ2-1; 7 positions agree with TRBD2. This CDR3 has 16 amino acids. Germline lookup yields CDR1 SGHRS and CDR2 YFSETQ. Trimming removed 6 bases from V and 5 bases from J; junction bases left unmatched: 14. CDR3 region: CASTAGGWLQNNEQFF. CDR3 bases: TGCGCCAGCACAGCCGGGGGGTGGTTGCAGAACAATGAGCAGTTCTTC.

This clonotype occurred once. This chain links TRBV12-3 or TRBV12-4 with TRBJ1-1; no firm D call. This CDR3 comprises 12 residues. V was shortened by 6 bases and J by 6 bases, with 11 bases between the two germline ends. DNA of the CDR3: TGTGCCAGCAGGTTATGGCAGGCTGAAGCTTTCTTT. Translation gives CASRLWQAEAFF.

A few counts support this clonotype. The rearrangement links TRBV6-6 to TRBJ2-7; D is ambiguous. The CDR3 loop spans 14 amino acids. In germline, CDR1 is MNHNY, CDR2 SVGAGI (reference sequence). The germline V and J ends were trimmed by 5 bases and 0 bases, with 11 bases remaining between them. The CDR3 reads CASSPKMYSYEQYF. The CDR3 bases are TGTGCCAGCAGTCCTAAGATGTACTCCTACGAGCAGTACTTC.

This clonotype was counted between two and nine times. The CDR3 sequence is CASSPQGWGRTSYEQYF. In nucleotides, the CDR3 is TGTGCCAGCAGCCCGCAAGGATGGGGCAGAACCTCCTACGAGCAGTACTTC. V and J are TRBV3-1 and TRBJ2-7; possibly TRBD1 for D (5 bases). The CDR3 covers 17 residues. The germline gives CDR1 LGHDT, CDR2 YNNKEL (reference sequence). V dropped 4 bases and J dropped 0 bases, with 19 bases sitting between them.